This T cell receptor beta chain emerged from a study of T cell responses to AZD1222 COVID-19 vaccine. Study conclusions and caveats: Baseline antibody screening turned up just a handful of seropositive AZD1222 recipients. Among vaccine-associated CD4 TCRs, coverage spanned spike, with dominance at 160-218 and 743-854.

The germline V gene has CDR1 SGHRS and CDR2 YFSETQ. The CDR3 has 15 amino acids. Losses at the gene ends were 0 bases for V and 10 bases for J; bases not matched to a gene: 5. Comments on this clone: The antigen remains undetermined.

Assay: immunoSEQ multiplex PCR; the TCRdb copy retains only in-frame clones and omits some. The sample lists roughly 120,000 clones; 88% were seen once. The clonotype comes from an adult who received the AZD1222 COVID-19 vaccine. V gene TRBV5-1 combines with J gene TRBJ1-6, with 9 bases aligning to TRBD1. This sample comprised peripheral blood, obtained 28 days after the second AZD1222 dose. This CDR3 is CASSLAGQGSSPLHF. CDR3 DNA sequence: TGCGCCAGCAGCTTGGCGGGACAGGGATCGTCACCCCTCCACTTT.